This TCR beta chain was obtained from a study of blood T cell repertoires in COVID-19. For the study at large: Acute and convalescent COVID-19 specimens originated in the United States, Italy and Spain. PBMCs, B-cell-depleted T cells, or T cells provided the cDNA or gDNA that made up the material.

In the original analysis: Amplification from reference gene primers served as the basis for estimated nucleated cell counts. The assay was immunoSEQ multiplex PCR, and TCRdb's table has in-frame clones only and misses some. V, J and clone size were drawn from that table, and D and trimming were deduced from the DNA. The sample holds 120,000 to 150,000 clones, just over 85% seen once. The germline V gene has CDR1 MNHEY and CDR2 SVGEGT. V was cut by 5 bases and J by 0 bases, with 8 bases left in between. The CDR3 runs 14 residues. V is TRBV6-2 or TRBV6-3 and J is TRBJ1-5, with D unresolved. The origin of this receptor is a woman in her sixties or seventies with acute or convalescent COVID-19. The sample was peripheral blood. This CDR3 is CASSDWSSNQPQHF. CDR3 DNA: TGTGCCAGCAGTGACTGGAGTAGCAATCAGCCCCAGCATTTT.